The 29 T cell receptor beta chains reported below all come from one sample, sequenced in a study of tumor-infiltrating lymphocytes in primary liver carcinoma. Without any cell sorting, about 19-31 mg of bulk tissue yielded co-extracted RNA and DNA. Using a constant-region primer together with ProtoScript II reverse transcriptase, TCR beta cDNA was made from 500 ng of total RNA. Each TCR beta library was derived from three nested multiplex PCR rounds that employed slightly modified ARM-PCR. PCR rounds one and two used TRBV1-TRBV30 forward primers with a C-beta reverse primer for around 9 cycles each. One entry per CDR3 protein, called by TCRdb with MiXCR from the multiplex PCR reads. The sample lists tens of thousands of distinct CDR3 sequences; about 65% were seen once. The sequenced sample was liver tumor tissue from sampling region 4. Subset indicated: tumor region T4, right-lateral pole. These receptors all come from a man aged 40-55 years with primary liver carcinoma and hepatitis B virus infection.

In regard to this clonotype: This may be a read error: a much more frequent sequence differs by one nucleotide. The rearrangement joins TRBV4-1 to TRBJ2-2; perhaps TRBD1 as D (5 bases). The CDR3 length is 13 residues. Germline lookup yields CDR1 MGHRA and CDR2 YSYEKL. CDR3 loop: CASGQGQGGELFF. The CDR3 DNA is TGCGCCAGCGGCCAAGGACAAGGCGGGGAGCTGTTTTTT.

A remark on this clonotype: A clone one base away is much larger, so this may be a read error. The chain recombines TRBV5-5 with TRBJ2-7, with no clear D. The length of the CDR3 is 11 residues. Germline V gives CDR1 SGHKS, CDR2 YYEKEE (reference sequence). In DNA, the CDR3 is TGTGTCAGCAGCTTGGTCTACGAGCAGTACTTC. Its protein is CVSSLVYEQYF.

As regards this clonotype: One end of the junction is discordant with germline, which a read error may explain. The CDR3 sequence: CASSCRRPDTDTQYF. CDR3 coding DNA: TGTGCCAGTAGTTGCCGTCGGCCCGACACAGATACGCAGTATTTT. The chain couples TRBV6-5 to TRBJ2-3; D not certain. This CDR3 contains 15 residues. Germline values: CDR1 MNHEY, CDR2 SVGAGI.

Concerning this clonotype itself: Since a much larger clone is just one base distant, this may be a read error. The J gene is TRBJ2-5, the V gene TRBV11-2, with D tentatively TRBD1 (5 bases). CDR1 and CDR2 from the germline V gene are SGHAT and FQNNGV. The CDR3 has 18 residues. V shed 7 bases and J shed 5 bases, with 29 bases lying between them. The CDR3 is CASNRNSIQGTGRETQYF. The CDR3 DNA reads TGTGCCAGCAACCGTAACTCAATCCAGGGTACTGGGCGGGAGACCCAGTACTTC. The full variable domain, its missing parts supplied by reference TRBV11-2 and TRBJ2-5, is EAGVAQSPRYKIIEKRQSVAFWCNPISGHATLYWYQQILGQGPKLLIQFQNNGVVDDSQLPKDRFSAERLKGVDSTLKIQPAKLEDSAVYLCASNRNSIQGTGRETQYFGPGTRLLVL.

The chain recombines TRBV11-3 with TRBJ2-1, with no clear D. This CDR3 has 12 residues. Germline CDR1 SGHNT, CDR2 YENEEA. The CDR3 spells CVNSLDSNEQFF. The CDR3 region has the DNA TGTGTCAACAGCTTAGACTCTAATGAGCAGTTCTTC.

This chain uses TRBV4-1 with TRBJ2-7, with 14 nucleotides matching TRBD2. With 0 bases clipped from V and 3 bases from J, the junction kept 4 bases outside the gene matches. The CDR3 runs 17 residues. Germline V CDR1 and CDR2: MGHRA, YSYEKL. The CDR3 DNA reads as TGCGCCAGCAGCCAAGAAGGGACTAGCGGGAGTATCTACGAGCAGTACTTC. This sequence encodes CASSQEGTSGSIYEQYF.

This clonotype was detected only a few times. The conserved phenylalanine or tryptophan normally closing the CDR3 is absent here, so this likely arose from a read error. The V call is TRBV7-9, the J call TRBJ2-5; D is ambiguous. The CDR3 is 11 residues long. V was cut by 7 bases and J by 3 bases, with 6 bases left in between. The germline V gene has CDR1 SEHNR and CDR2 FQNEAQ (reference sequence). The CDR3 region has the DNA TGTGCCAGCAACCTGAAAGAGACCCAGTACCTC. As protein: CASNLKETQYL.

Regarding this clonotype: One end of the junction fails to match germline, which may point to a read error. The CDR3 nucleotides are TGTGCCAGCAGCCCGGGCCCGAGGGTTTCCTATGGTTACACCTTC. Protein sequence: CASSPGPRVSYGYTF. J is TRBJ1-2 and V is TRBV12-3 or TRBV12-4, with D unresolved. The CDR3 sequence is 15 residues long.

With respect to this clonotype: A much more abundant neighbour one base away suggests this may be a read error. The chain joins TRBV9 to TRBJ2-6; D not resolved. CDR3 length equals 14 residues. Germline loops: CDR1 SGDLS, CDR2 YYNGEE. The CDR3 coding sequence is TGTGCCAACAGCTTGACCTCTGGGGCCAACGTCCTGACTTTC. Its translation is CANSLTSGANVLTF.

With respect to this clonotype: This may arise from a read error, as a much more abundant clone is one base away. The CDR3 nucleotides read TGTGCCAGCACCAAGGACATTGGGGGCCCCAACACCGGGGAGCTGTTTTTT. Translated: CASTKDIGGPNTGELFF. This chain links TRBV7-9 with TRBJ2-2; TRBD1 is a possible D gene (6 bases). The length of the CDR3 is 17 residues. CDR1 SEHNR and CDR2 FQNEAQ come from the germline V gene (reference sequence). The germline V and J ends were trimmed by 7 bases and 2 bases, with 20 bases remaining between them.

As for this clonotype: Germline and junction disagree at one end, which may indicate a read error. V and J are TRBV5-1 and TRBJ2-2; D uncertain. The germline V gene encodes CDR1 SGHRS and CDR2 YFSETQ. CDR3 length: 14 amino acids. The CDR3 reads CASILAERPGELFF. The DNA for the CDR3 is TGCGCCAGCATCTTGGCCGAGAGGCCCGGGGAGCTGTTTTTT. Combining the CDR3 with reference TRBV5-1 and TRBJ2-2 gives the whole variable domain KAGVTQTPRYLIKTRGQQVTLSCSPISGHRSVSWYQQTPGQGLQFLFEYFSETQRNKGNFPGRFSGRQFSNSRSEMNVSTLELGDSALYLCASILAERPGELFFGEGSRLTVL.

This chain joins TRBV25-1 and TRBJ1-4; D gene ambiguous. This CDR3 region has 19 residues. CDR1 and CDR2 from the germline V gene are MGHDK and SYGVNS. Between the trimmed V and J ends, which lost 4 bases and 0 bases, there was a span of 21 bases. DNA of the CDR3: TGTGCCAGCAGTGGGGAGGTGGCGGCGATACTTGCAACTAATGAAAAACTGTTTTTT. Translated, it gives CASSGEVAAILATNEKLFF.

There are a few counts of this clonotype. The V gene is TRBV5-1, the J gene TRBJ2-7, with unresolved D. CDR1 SGHRS and CDR2 YFSETQ come from the germline V gene. This CDR3 region has 16 residues. Between the trimmed V and J ends, which lost 0 bases and 5 bases, there was a span of 18 bases. The CDR3 loop is CASSLAETVNYHEQYF. DNA of the CDR3: TGCGCCAGCAGCTTGGCCGAGACCGTGAATTACCACGAGCAGTACTTC.

As to this clonotype: Given a much more abundant clone one base away, this may be a read error. The chain has TRBV12-3 or TRBV12-4 and TRBJ2-3; unclear D gene. This CDR3 has 12 amino acids. This CDR3 is CASSFITDTRYF. In nucleotides, the CDR3 is TGTGCCAGCAGTTTTATCACAGATACGCGGTATTTT.

J is TRBJ1-1 and V is TRBV11-2; 7 nucleotides line up with TRBD1. CDR3 length: 16 residues. V was clipped by 5 bases and J by 7 bases; unmatched bases: 16. Germline V gene data show CDR1 as SGHAT and CDR2 as FQNNGV. The CDR3 sequence is CASSPPRGLVNIEAFF. As DNA, the CDR3 is TGTGCCAGCAGCCCACCCAGGGGGTTGGTGAATATTGAAGCTTTCTTT.

Comment on this clonotype: A read error is possible here, since a much larger clone lies one base away. The chain has TRBV5-1 and TRBJ2-1; 9 bases fit TRBD2. CDR1 is SGHRS and CDR2 is YFSETQ in the germline V gene. Trimming at V came to 4 bases and at J to 0 bases, leaving 17 bases not matched to a gene. The CDR3 is 20 residues long. The CDR3, as DNA: TGCGCCAGCAGCCCCGACAGGCGATCGGCTAGCGGGAACTCCTACAATGAGCAGTTCTTC. Its protein is CASSPDRRSASGNSYNEQFF.

This clonotype was found a few times. This chain connects TRBV29-1 to TRBJ2-6; a possible D gene is TRBD2 (6 bases). The CDR3 length is 15 residues. V was trimmed by 2 bases and J by 1 base, leaving 9 bases between them. Germline CDR1 and CDR2: SQVTM and ANQGSEA. CDR3 protein: CSVELGGSGANVLTF. The CDR3, as DNA: TGCAGCGTTGAACTGGGGGGATCTGGGGCCAACGTCCTGACTTTC.

As to this clonotype: This may be a read error, as it is one base from a much larger clone. The chain employs TRBV12-3 or TRBV12-4 and TRBJ2-7; possibly TRBD1 or TRBD2 for D (6 bases each). The CDR3 covers 16 residues. CDR3 coding DNA: TGTGTCAGCAGTTTAATGGGGGGCCTAAGACCCTACGAGCAGTACTTC. It specifies CVSSLMGGLRPYEQYF.

This clonotype appeared a few times. This may be a read error, as it is one base from a much larger clone. The J gene is TRBJ1-5, the V gene TRBV10-3, with 7 bases lining up with TRBD1. The V gene end was trimmed by 11 bases and the J gene end by 9 bases; junction bases not matched to a gene: 13. CDR1 is ENHRY and CDR2 is SYGVKD in the germline V gene. The CDR3 covers 13 residues. CDR3 loop: CASTGTDQAPQHF. As DNA, the CDR3 is TGTGCCTCGACCGGGACAGACCAGGCGCCCCAGCATTTT.

This clonotype has ten or more counts. The chain is built from TRBV11-1 and TRBJ2-4, with 8 bases aligning to TRBD2. CDR1 and CDR2 (germline): SGHAT, FQDESV (reference sequence). The CDR3 contains 17 residues. The V gene end was trimmed by 3 bases and the J gene end by 2 bases; junction bases not matched to a gene: 9. In nucleotides, the CDR3 is TGTGCCAGCAGCTTTCCCGGGGTTAGCGGGACCAAAAACATTCAGTACTTC. The encoded protein is CASSFPGVSGTKNIQYF.

This clonotype appeared many times. This chain links TRBV5-5 with TRBJ2-7; D possibly matches TRBD1 or TRBD2 (5 bases each). V was cut by 4 bases and J by 3 bases, with 11 bases left in between. The CDR3 length is 13 residues. Germline V gives CDR1 SGHKS, CDR2 YYEKEE (reference sequence). CDR3: CASSRGRSYEQYF. For the CDR3, the DNA is TGTGCCAGCAGCCGGGGACGGAGCTACGAGCAGTACTTC.

The rearrangement joins TRBV29-1 to TRBJ2-7; D ambiguous. This CDR3 has 12 amino acids. CDR1 and CDR2 from the germline V gene are SQVTM and ANQGSEA. This CDR3 is CCERSGSGEQYF. In DNA, the CDR3 is TGCTGCGAGAGATCGGGCTCTGGGGAGCAGTACTTC.

The chain recombines TRBV11-2 with TRBJ2-1; 7 bases map to TRBD2. Germline CDR1 is SGHAT and CDR2 is FQNNGV. V shed 10 bases and J 4 bases; nucleotides not matched to a gene: 16. The CDR3 extends over 16 amino acids. The chain's CDR3 is CANNYTSAHLYNEQFF. The CDR3 nucleotides read TGTGCCAACAATTATACTAGCGCCCATTTATACAATGAGCAGTTCTTC.

The sample holds many counts of this clonotype. A much larger clone sits a single nucleotide away, making a read error possible. This chain joins TRBV7-8 and TRBJ2-2; no clear D. CDR1 and CDR2 (germline): SGHVS, FQNEAQ. The CDR3 totals 16 residues. CDR3 loop: CVSSLVRLANTGELFF. The DNA of the CDR3 is TGTGTCAGCAGCTTAGTTAGACTGGCGAACACCGGGGAGCTGTTTTTT.

In regard to this clonotype: Since a much larger clone is just one base distant, this may be a read error. The CDR3 carries no conserved terminal phenylalanine or tryptophan, so it likely arises from a read error. J is TRBJ2-5 and V is TRBV5-1; perhaps D is TRBD1 or TRBD2 (5 bases each). Trimming left V 0 bases short and J 0 bases short, with 9 bases between. CDR1 is SGHRS, CDR2 YFSETQ, per germline. The CDR3 extends over 15 amino acids. CDR3 sequence reads: CASSLVGRNQETQYI. CDR3 nucleotide sequence: TGCGCCAGCAGCTTGGTGGGACGGAACCAAGAGACCCAGTACATC.

Note on this clonotype: The junction shows a germline mismatch at one end, possibly a read error. The V gene is TRBV4-3, the J gene TRBJ2-2, with D possibly matching TRBD2 (6 bases). Germline values: CDR1 LGHNA, CDR2 YSLEER. This CDR3 is built from 14 residues. CDR3 DNA: TGCGCCAGCAGCCAAGATCGGAACACCGGGGGGCTGTTTTTT. Translation gives CASSQDRNTGGLFF.

Comments on this clonotype: The CDR3 ends on some other residue instead of the conserved phenylalanine or tryptophan, so this is likely a read error. The chain has TRBV5-5 and TRBJ2-2; weak D call: TRBD1 (6 bases). Germline values: CDR1 SGHKS, CDR2 YYEKEE (reference sequence). The CDR3 contains 17 residues. CDR3 amino acids: CASSLVMTGANTGELFL. The CDR3 DNA is TGTGCCAGCAGCTTGGTTATGACAGGAGCTAACACAGGGGAGCTGTTTCTT.

This clonotype was seen at least ten times. V is TRBV5-5 and J is TRBJ2-5; D is uncertain. CDR1 is SGHKS and CDR2 is YYEKEE in the germline V gene (reference sequence). The CDR3 runs 15 residues. V lost 0 bases and J lost 5, with 14 bases in between. CDR3 residues: CASSLESGPRETQYF. CDR3 nucleotides: TGTGCCAGCAGCTTGGAATCAGGCCCTAGGGAGACCCAGTACTTC.

Points on this clonotype: A much larger clone differs from this one at a single base, so this may be a read error. The CDR3 ends on some other residue instead of the conserved phenylalanine or tryptophan, so this is likely a read error. V is TRBV6-6 and J is TRBJ2-1; D may correspond to TRBD1 or TRBD2 (5 bases each). This CDR3 comprises 14 residues. Germline assignment: CDR1 MNHNY and CDR2 SVGAGI (reference sequence). V was cut by 2 bases and J by 5 bases, with 10 bases left in between. The CDR3 sequence is CASSYGTADNEQFS. CDR3 coding DNA: TGTGCCAGCAGTTACGGGACGGCAGACAATGAGCAGTTCTCC.